This T cell receptor beta chain was found in a study of beta chain features in type 1 diabetes. Trimming pared 0 bases from V and 5 bases from J, leaving 14 bases between. The CDR3 sequence is 15 residues long. Germline CDR1 and CDR2: SGHDT and YYEEEE. cDNA synthesis used the whole RNA isolate, giving expressed TCRB sequences. Sequencing was performed with immunoSEQ multiplex PCR; in TCRdb, only in-frame clones are kept and a portion is missing. Of 600,000 to 750,000 clones listed, around an eighth are singletons. Study-wide results and caveats: Patients with Type 1 diabetes showed moderately but significantly shorter TCRB CDR3s in all four CD4+ subsets.

For this clone: The target antigen is unknown.

Sequences were obtained from naive CD4+ T cells from blood. The sequence derives from a young man with type 1 diabetes. This chain links TRBV5-6 with TRBJ2-5; D unresolved. CDR3: CASSLVPPVSETQYF. DNA for the CDR3: TGTGCCAGCAGCTTGGTGCCCCCTGTGAGCGAGACCCAGTACTTC.